A selection of T cell receptor beta chains follows, all from one sample in a study of T cell repertoires in cytomegalovirus infection. TCRdb reanalysed the reads using MiXCR and keeps one entry per CDR3 protein. This table holds 750,000 to 950,000 distinct CDR3 sequences, 25% to 30% found once. Their specific antigens are unknown. Specimen: cultured CD8+ T cells from PBMCs, collected from culture after CMV antigen stimulation. These receptors all stem from a human donor in good health (CMV status not recorded). Some clones in this sample may be carry-over from other donors' samples. Each CDR3 is given with its conserved first and last residue. A D gene is named only where the DNA matches it firmly. Clone size is shown for a subset of rows, as once, few, many or a class of expanded clone.

>TRBV7-6|TRBJ2-3|many|NA
TGTGCCAGCAGCTTAGGCGTGTTTGCGGGGCCCCGCACAGATACGCAGTATTTT
CASSLGVFAGPRTDTQYF
>TRBV27|TRBJ2-2|few|NA
TGTGCCAGCAGTTTTGGCAGGAGTTACACCGGGGAGCTGTTTTTT
CASSFGRSYTGELFF
>TRBV4-1|TRBJ2-4|few|NA
TGCGCCAGCAGCCAAGGGAGTTTGAGTCTTGACATTCAGTACTTC
CASSQGSLSLDIQYF
>TRBV7-2|TRBJ1-5|many|NA
TGTGCCAGCAGCTTAGAGGGACGCCTGGGCCTTTATAGCAATCAGCCCCAGCATTTT
CASSLEGRLGLYSNQPQHF
>TRBV27|TRBJ2-1|NA|NA
TGTGCCAGCAGTTTAGCTCCGGGACCTTACAATGAGCAGTTCTTC
CASSLAPGPYNEQFF
>TRBV27|TRBJ2-7|NA|NA
TGTGCCAGCGGTAGGGGGGAGCAGTACTTC
CASGRGEQYF
>TRBV6-4|TRBJ1-2|NA|NA
TGTGCCAGCAGAGACAGAAACAACTATGGCTACACCTTC
CASRDRNNYGYTF
>TRBV19|TRBJ1-1|few|NA
TGTGCCAGTAGTAATCCAGGAAGAAATATGAACACTGAAGCTTTCTTT
CASSNPGRNMNTEAFF
>TRBV20-1|TRBJ2-1|NA|NA
TGCAGTGCTAGAGAACCGGCTAGCGCTCCTTCGAATGAGCAGTTCTTC
CSAREPASAPSNEQFF
>TRBV7-2|TRBJ2-1|many|NA
TGTGCCAGCAGCTGGACCGGGACACCTTACAATGAGCAGTTCTTC
CASSWTGTPYNEQFF
>TRBV7-9|TRBJ2-5|few|NA
TGTGCCAGCAGCTTAGCAGAAGGGGCTGGGGAGACCCAGTACTTC
CASSLAEGAGETQYF
>TRBV19|TRBJ1-6|NA|NA
TGTGCCAGTAGTATTGTGGTACAGGCGCCGAGAGAACCCCTCCACTTT
CASSIVVQAPREPLHF
>TRBV10-3|TRBJ2-1|NA|NA
TGTGCCATCAGTCCTACCTACAATGAGCAGTTCTTC
CAISPTYNEQFF
>TRBV20-1|TRBJ2-2|NA|TRBD2
TGCAGTGCTAGCGGCACGGGAGGCACCGGGGAGCTGTTTTTT
CSASGTGGTGELFF
>TRBV2|TRBJ1-2|NA|TRBD1
TGTGCCAGCAGTATGCCGGACAGGGGAGTACCCGCTAACTATGGCTACACCTTC
CASSMPDRGVPANYGYTF
>TRBV7-8|TRBJ1-2|many|TRBD1
TGTGCCAGCAGCGGGGTGGTACAGGGGGTTCCTCAGAGTGGCTACACCTTC
CASSGVVQGVPQSGYTF
>TRBV27|TRBJ2-1|few|NA
TGTGCCAGCAGCCGCTCCTGGGGGAACTCCTACAATGAGCAGTTCTTC
CASSRSWGNSYNEQFF
>TRBV2|TRBJ2-5|once|TRBD1
TGTGCCAGCAGATGGACAGGGCCCCTTCAAGAGACCCAGTACTTC
CASRWTGPLQETQYF
>TRBV9|TRBJ2-1|NA|NA
TGTGCCAGCAGCTCCTCGGGGGCCCATGAGCAGTTCTTC
CASSSSGAHEQFF
>TRBV11-2|TRBJ2-2|NA|TRBD1
TGTGCCAGCAGCTTACCTAACCCAGGGGGAGCGAACACCGGGGAGCTGTTTTTT
CASSLPNPGGANTGELFF
>TRBV27|TRBJ1-4|NA|NA
TGTGCCAGCACAAGCAGGGATGCCGGTGTTGAAAAACTGTTTTTT
CASTSRDAGVEKLFF
>TRBV5-8|TRBJ2-1|NA|TRBD1
TGTGCCAGCAGCTTGGAACAGGGGCAAAACAATGAGCAGTTCTTC
CASSLEQGQNNEQFF
>TRBV12-3/TRBV12-4|TRBJ1-1|many|NA
NA
CASSFWRGGRMNTEAFF
>TRBV7-9|TRBJ2-5|NA|NA
TGTGCCAGCAGTGATAGAGATGGGGAAGAGACCCAGTACTTC
CASSDRDGEETQYF
>TRBV11-2|TRBJ1-3|NA|NA
TGTGCCAGCAGCTTAGATGGATTCGGGTACTCTGGAAACACCATATATTTT
CASSLDGFGYSGNTIYF
>TRBV27|TRBJ1-5|many|TRBD1
TGTGCCAGCAGTTCCGGGACAGCTGTGGGCAATCAGCCCCAGCATTTT
CASSSGTAVGNQPQHF
>TRBV7-9|TRBJ2-3|few|TRBD1
TGTGCCAGCAGCCTCCGGGACAGGGAGACAGATACGCAGTATTTT
CASSLRDRETDTQYF
>TRBV2|TRBJ1-1|few|NA
TGTGCCAGCAGTGAAGCGCTTGAGGTCGACGATGAAGCTTTCTTT
CASSEALEVDDEAFF
>TRBV20-1|TRBJ2-2|few|TRBD1
TGCAGTGCTAGAGACTCCCTGGGACAGCGATCCACCGGGGAGCTGTTTTTT
CSARDSLGQRSTGELFF
>TRBV7-3|TRBJ1-2|NA|TRBD1
TGTGCCAGCAGCTTAATTGACAGGGGAGACTATGGCTACACCTTC
CASSLIDRGDYGYTF
>TRBV7-2|TRBJ1-2|many|NA
TGTGCCAGCAGCCTTGGGGCGACGGAAAACTATGGCTACACCTTC
CASSLGATENYGYTF
>TRBV6-1|TRBJ1-1|few|NA
TGTGCCAGCAGCCCAGGGTTCACAGGCACTGAAGCTTTCTTT
CASSPGFTGTEAFF
>TRBV7-6|TRBJ2-5|many|NA
TGTGCCAGCAGCTCGGAAGGGGAGACCCAGTACTTC
CASSSEGETQYF
>TRBV5-4|TRBJ2-3|few|NA
TGTGCCAGCAGCTTGGAGGCCGCTGGGTCGGATACGCAGTATTTT
CASSLEAAGSDTQYF
>TRBV9|TRBJ1-3|NA|NA
TGTGCCAGCAGCGAATCGGGCGGGAGAGGAAACACCATATATTTT
CASSESGGRGNTIYF
>TRBV7-9|TRBJ2-3|few|NA
TGTGCCAGCAGCGCCATAGGGGTTAGAGATACGCAGTATTTT
CASSAIGVRDTQYF
>TRBV19|TRBJ1-6|NA|NA
TGTGCCAGTAGTCTTTACTCGGGACACATTAATTCACCCCTCCACTTT
CASSLYSGHINSPLHF
>TRBV4-1|TRBJ1-2|NA|NA
TGCGCCAGCAGCCAAGAACCGTCAGGCCATGCTAACTATGGCTACACCTTC
CASSQEPSGHANYGYTF
>TRBV12-5|TRBJ2-2|few|NA
TGTGCTAGTGGTTTGGTGGAGACGGCGCCGACCACCGGGGAGCTGTTTTTT
CASGLVETAPTTGELFF
>TRBV19|TRBJ1-2|few|NA
TGTGCCAGTCGTAACTATGGCTACACCTTC
CASRNYGYTF
>TRBV7-8|TRBJ1-1|NA|NA
TGTGCCAGCGCGTCTAGTGGGGGGACTGAAGCTTTCTTT
CASASSGGTEAFF
>TRBV7-6|TRBJ2-1|many|TRBD2
TGTGCCAGCAGCTTTAGCGGGGGGGCAGGGGAGCAGTTCTTC
CASSFSGGAGEQFF